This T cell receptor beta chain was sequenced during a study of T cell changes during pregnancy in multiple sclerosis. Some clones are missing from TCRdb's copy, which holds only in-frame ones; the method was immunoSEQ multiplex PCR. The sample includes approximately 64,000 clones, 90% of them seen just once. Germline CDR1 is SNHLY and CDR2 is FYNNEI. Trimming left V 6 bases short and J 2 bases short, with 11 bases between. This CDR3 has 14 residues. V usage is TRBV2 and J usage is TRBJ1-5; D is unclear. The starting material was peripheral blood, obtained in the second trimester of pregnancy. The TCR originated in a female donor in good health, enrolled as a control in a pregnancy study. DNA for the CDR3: TGTGCCAGCAGCCAGAGCCAGGGCAATCAGCCCCAGCATTTT. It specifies CASSQSQGNQPQHF. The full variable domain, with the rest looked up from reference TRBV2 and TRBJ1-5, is EPEVTQTPSHQVTQMGQEVILRCVPISNHLYFYWYRQILGQKVEFLVSFYNNEISEKSEIFDDQFSVERPDGSNFTLKIRSTKLEDSAMYFCASSQSQGNQPQHFGDGTRLSIL.